Given below is one T cell receptor (beta chain) in context. This specimen comes from a study of blood T cell repertoires in COVID-19. Study-wide background: T cells, B-cell-depleted T cells, or PBMCs provided the cDNA or gDNA that served as material.

The germline V gene encodes CDR1 LNHNV and CDR2 YYDKDF (reference sequence). The CDR3 sequence is 15 residues long. V was trimmed by 0 bases and J by 3 bases, leaving 9 bases between them. In the authors' methods: Reference gene primers were amplified, and this amplification served to estimate nucleated cell counts. Clones were read by immunoSEQ multiplex PCR, and TCRdb kept only the in-frame ones, dropping some. V, J and clone size are those of that table, while D and trimming were read from the DNA. The sample yields 470,000 or so clones, around nine tenths seen once. This rearrangement joins TRBV15 to TRBJ1-5; maybe TRBD1 (6 bases). The sequence was collected from a woman aged 25-40 years with acute or convalescent COVID-19. The source material was peripheral blood. CDR3 loop: CATSREAGVNQPQHF. The DNA for the CDR3 is TGTGCCACCAGCAGAGAGGCAGGGGTCAATCAGCCCCAGCATTTT.